What follows is one T cell receptor beta chain and its context. The record originates from a study of blood T cell repertoires in COVID-19. Looking at the study overall: Nucleic acid was either cDNA or gDNA, and it came from T cells, B-cell-depleted T cells, or PBMCs.

The CDR3 contains 13 residues. V lost 7 bases to trimming and J lost 5 bases, with 12 bases between them. Germline values: CDR1 SGHTA, CDR2 FQGNSA. Methods used by the authors: By means of reference gene primer amplification, nucleated cell counts were estimated. Method: immunoSEQ multiplex PCR; TCRdb's copy keeps in-frame clones and lacks some. V and J calls and clone size are given by that table; D and trimming were obtained from the DNA. This table has 150,000 to 200,000 clones, approximately 91% appearing once. The V and J genes are TRBV7-2 and TRBJ2-4; possible D gene TRBD1, 6 bases. The TCR sequence derives from a man between 65 and 85 years old with active or convalescent COVID-19. Sequenced input: peripheral blood. The CDR3 DNA is TGTGCCAGCAAACAGGGATCGGAAAACATTCAGTACTTC. Translating it yields CASKQGSENIQYF.